Below are 23 T cell receptor beta chains sequenced from a single sample in a study of T cells in Graves' hyperthyroidism and ophthalmopathy. From RNA transcripts, TCR beta CDR3 regions were amplified. During a first-round RT-PCR of the TCR CDR3, the HTBI primer set was used. One entry per CDR3 protein, called by TCRdb with MiXCR from the multiplex PCR reads. The sample includes 250,000 to 350,000 distinct CDR3 sequences, about 18% of them seen just once. Sequencing was carried out using blood. These receptors came from a woman aged 60-70 years with Graves' ophthalmopathy.

This clonotype occurred a few times. The chain uses TRBV9 and TRBJ2-1, with TRBD2 identical over 12 bases. The CDR3 spans 18 residues. J lost 3 bases, V lost 0 bases, and 7 bases had no gene match. Germline CDR1 SGDLS, CDR2 YYNGEE. The CDR3 DNA is TGTGCCAGCAGCGTAGGACTAGCGGGGGACCCCTTCTACAATGAGCAGTTCTTC. It yields the protein CASSVGLAGDPFYNEQFF.

Remarks on this clonotype: A much larger clone differs by one base, so this may be a read error. V and J are TRBV20-1 and TRBJ1-4, with 9 positions matching TRBD1. The CDR3 has 14 amino acids. Germline V lookup: CDR1 DFQATT, CDR2 SNEGSKA (reference sequence). After removal of 6 bases from V and 12 bases from J, the junction contained 14 bases not matched to a gene. CDR3 protein: CSARIQGAGEELFF. The DNA for the CDR3 is TGCAGTGCCCGCATACAGGGGGCGGGGGAAGAACTGTTTTTT.

This chain joins TRBV19 and TRBJ1-3; perhaps TRBD1 as D (5 bases). V lost 9 bases and J 0 bases, leaving 18 bases between the germline ends. CDR1 and CDR2 from the germline V gene are LNHDA and SQIVND (reference sequence). This CDR3 has 16 residues. The CDR3 DNA sequence: TGTGCCAGCAGACTGGGACGTTCCTCCTCTGGAAACACCATATATTTT. Translating gives CASRLGRSSSGNTIYF. The full variable domain, with the rest looked up from reference TRBV19 and TRBJ1-3, is DGGITQSPKYLFRKEGQNVTLSCEQNLNHDAMYWYRQDPGQGLRLIYYSQIVNDFQKGDIAEGYSVSREKKESFPLTVTSAQKNPTAFYLCASRLGRSSSGNTIYFGEGSWLTVV.

This clonotype has a handful of counts. The gene calls are TRBV29-1 and TRBJ1-1; 7 nucleotides align to TRBD1. Trimming took 4 bases from V and 1 from J; bases not matched to a gene: 15. CDR1 SQVTM and CDR2 ANQGSEA come from the germline V gene. The CDR3 consists of 17 residues. The chain's CDR3 is CSVVFLRDSHANTEAFF. CDR3 sequence (DNA): TGCAGCGTTGTTTTTTTGCGGGACAGTCACGCGAACACTGAAGCTTTCTTT.

This chain links TRBV28 with TRBJ2-6; the D call may be TRBD1 or TRBD2 (5 bases each). Germline V gene data show CDR1 as MDHEN and CDR2 as SYDVKM. V was pared by 3 bases and J by 4 bases, with 19 bases between. The CDR3 consists of 18 residues. CDR3 nucleotides: TGTGCCAGCAGTTTTTCCGGGACGGGGAACGGGGGGGCCAACGTCCTGACTTTC. It translates to CASSFSGTGNGGANVLTF.

The chain has TRBV29-1 and TRBJ2-5; possible D gene TRBD1, 6 bases. Trimming shortened V by 7 bases and J by 4 bases, and 16 bases separated the two germline ends. The CDR3 consists of 13 residues. Germline CDR1 reads SQVTM; CDR2 reads ANQGSEA. In nucleotides, the CDR3 is TGCAGCGCTCAACAGGGTTCGCGAGAGACCCAGTACTTC. As protein: CSAQQGSRETQYF.

This clonotype was picked up many times. The rearrangement links TRBV3-1 to TRBJ1-2; no clear D. The CDR3 runs to 14 residues. The V end was cut by 4 bases, the J end by 7 bases, with 16 bases between. Germline V lookup: CDR1 LGHDT, CDR2 YNNKEL (reference sequence). CDR3 protein: CASSPLRGRSGYTF. The CDR3 DNA is TGTGCCAGCAGCCCCCTGCGAGGAAGGAGTGGCTACACCTTC.

Comments on this clonotype: A much larger clonotype is one base distant, so this may be a read error. This chain connects TRBV7-2 to TRBJ2-4, with 12 bases matching TRBD2. Germline-derived CDR1 and CDR2 are SGHTA and FQGNSA. CDR3 length equals 14 residues. CDR3 region: CANSSSGGANIQYF. In nucleotides, the CDR3 is TGTGCCAACAGCTCTAGCGGGGGGGCCAACATTCAGTACTTC.

In this sample, this clonotype turned up many times. The chain joins TRBV27 to TRBJ1-5, with 7 bases fitting TRBD1. Germline CDR1 MNHEY, CDR2 SMNVEV (reference sequence). The J segment lost 4 bases and the V segment lost 6 bases, leaving 3 bases of the junction unmatched. The CDR3 runs to 13 residues. CDR3 loop: CASRDRNNQPQHF. CDR3 sequence (DNA): TGTGCCAGCAGGGACAGGAATAATCAGCCCCAGCATTTT.

Many counts were recorded for this clonotype. This sequence joins TRBV3-1 and TRBJ1-2; no clear D. The germline V gene has CDR1 LGHDT and CDR2 YNNKEL (reference sequence). The V and J ends lost 0 bases and 2 bases respectively, with 7 bases between them. The CDR3 runs 14 residues. The CDR3 bases are TGTGCCAGCAGCCAAGATACGGGGAACTATGGCTACACCTTC. It yields the protein CASSQDTGNYGYTF.

The table lists this clonotype with a few counts. CDR3 coding DNA: TGTGCCAGCTCACCACAGGGACAGGGGGAAAACATTCAGTACTTC. This sequence encodes CASSPQGQGENIQYF. This chain joins TRBV18 and TRBJ2-4; the match to TRBD1 covers 11 bases. Germline CDR1 reads KGHSH; CDR2 reads LQKENI. CDR3 length equals 15 residues. V shed 1 base, J shed 5 bases, and the junction held 1 base outside the gene matches. The full variable domain, rest sourced from reference TRBV18 and TRBJ2-4, is NAGVMQNPRHLVRRRGQEARLRCSPMKGHSHVYWYRQLPEEGLKFMVYLQKENIIDESGMPKERFSAEFPKEGPSILRIQQVVRGDSAAYFCASSPQGQGENIQYFGAGTRLSVL.

This clonotype appeared many times. The chain joins TRBV12-3 or TRBV12-4 to TRBJ1-1, with 9 positions matching TRBD1. The trim removed 6 bases at V and 3 bases at J, leaving 8 bases unmatched. The CDR3 sequence is 15 residues long. The CDR3 sequence: CASRGGDRADTEAFF. CDR3 coding DNA: TGTGCCAGCAGGGGAGGGGACAGGGCCGACACTGAAGCTTTCTTT.

A few counts support this clonotype. The V gene is TRBV7-9, the J gene TRBJ1-5; D uncertain. Germline CDR1 and CDR2: SEHNR and FQNEAQ (reference sequence). CDR3 length: 12 amino acids. Trimming removed 6 bases at V and 11 bases at J, with 14 bases between. In DNA, the CDR3 is TGTGCCAGCAGAGTAGGGAAATGGGCCCAGCATTTT. It specifies CASRVGKWAQHF.

This chain links TRBV4-2 with TRBJ2-7; D is undetermined. Germline V gives CDR1 LGHNA, CDR2 YNFKEQ. The V gene lost 0 bases and the J gene lost 0 bases, with 12 bases spanning the gap. This CDR3 is 16 amino acids long. The CDR3 coding sequence is TGTGCCAGCAGCCAAGAAGACGAGCCACTCTCCTACGAGCAGTACTTC. Its translation: CASSQEDEPLSYEQYF.

This clonotype was detected many times. This chain uses TRBV5-1 with TRBJ2-7; 7 nucleotides match TRBD2. The V gene end was trimmed by 0 bases and the J gene end by 7 bases; junction bases not matched to a gene: 13. Germline assignment: CDR1 SGHRS and CDR2 YFSETQ. The CDR3 has 16 residues. The CDR3 DNA is TGCGCCAGCAGCTTGGTTACGGGGTCCGGGAGGCGAGAGCAGTACTTC. Its translation: CASSLVTGSGRREQYF.

The genes are TRBV20-1 and TRBJ2-2; D is uncertain. Germline V gene data show CDR1 as DFQATT and CDR2 as SNEGSKA (reference sequence). The CDR3 covers 13 residues. V was clipped by 6 bases and J by 4 bases, with 12 bases between them. CDR3 DNA sequence: TGCAGTGCCAGAACAGCAGGCACCGGGGAGCTGTTTTTT. Translation: CSARTAGTGELFF.

The J gene is TRBJ1-4, the V gene TRBV6-2 or TRBV6-3; D gene unclear. The CDR3 has 17 amino acids. The V end lost 6 bases, the J end lost 0 bases, and 17 bases lay between the germline ends. Germline-derived CDR1 and CDR2 are MNHEY and SVGEGT. CDR3: CASRPTRYIATNEKLFF. The CDR3 nucleotides are TGTGCCAGCAGACCCACAAGATACATTGCAACTAATGAAAAACTGTTTTTT.

This clonotype was recorded at least ten times. The CDR3 DNA reads as TGTGCCAGCAGCCCCAGTAATTTGGGGCGGCGGGCGGACCAAGAGACCCAGTACTTC. It specifies CASSPSNLGRRADQETQYF. The V call is TRBV7-3, the J call TRBJ2-5; D is tentatively TRBD1 or TRBD2 (5 bases each). V was pared by 5 bases and J by 0 bases, with 25 bases between. This CDR3 is 19 amino acids long. The germline V gene encodes CDR1 SGHTA and CDR2 FQGTGA.

This clonotype was detected many times. The chain joins TRBV12-3 or TRBV12-4 to TRBJ1-1, with a possible D match to TRBD1 (5 bases). The V and J ends lost 6 bases and 1 base respectively, with 12 bases between them. CDR3 length: 14 residues. In DNA form, the CDR3 reads TGTGCCAGCAGAACAACAGGAGGGAACACTGAAGCTTTCTTT. It translates to CASRTTGGNTEAFF.

As to this clonotype: A much larger clonotype is one base distant, so this may be a read error. This rearrangement joins TRBV20-1 to TRBJ2-4; D not resolved. The germline CDR1 and CDR2 sequences are DFQATT and SNEGSKA (reference sequence). The CDR3 length is 14 residues. V was shortened by 0 bases and J by 8 bases, with 14 bases between the two germline ends. In DNA form, the CDR3 reads TGCAGTGCTAGAGATGCGGAGAGGAAAGACATTCAGTACTTC. Its translation is CSARDAERKDIQYF.

This clonotype was detected many times. This chain joins TRBV5-1 and TRBJ2-1; TRBD2 aligns across 7 bases. From germline, CDR1 is SGHRS and CDR2 YFSETQ. The CDR3 loop spans 16 amino acids. V trimming: 1 base; J trimming: 3 bases; junction bases outside the gene matches: 7. CDR3 coding DNA: TGCGCCAGCAGCTTGTCTCCCGGGAGGAACTACAATGAGCAGTTCTTC. It is translated as CASSLSPGRNYNEQFF.

This rearrangement joins TRBV10-3 to TRBJ2-5; D not resolved. Germline CDR1 and CDR2: ENHRY and SYGVKD. This CDR3 region has 13 residues. Trimming took 10 bases from V and 2 from J, leaving 14 bases between them. The CDR3 coding sequence is TGTGCCACCTCCTTTCACGGACAAGAGACCCAGTACTTC. It encodes CATSFHGQETQYF.

This clonotype has at least ten counts. This sequence joins TRBV18 and TRBJ2-3, with D tentatively TRBD1 (5 bases). The V gene's germline CDR1 is KGHSH and CDR2 LQKENI. V dropped 3 bases and J dropped 2 bases, with 6 bases sitting between them. The CDR3 sequence is 13 residues long. The CDR3 DNA reads TGTGCCAGCTCACCGGACATCACAGATACGCAGTATTTT. Amino acid sequence: CASSPDITDTQYF.